Following are 21 T cell receptor beta chains from one sample sequenced in a study of T-cell reconstitution after alpha-beta-depleted transplantation in children. Unique molecular identifiers were used in preparing the TCRbeta library. TCRdb re-derived calls from the PCR reads in MiXCR, one entry per CDR3 protein. The sample includes roughly 310,000 distinct CDR3 sequences, over 20% of them seen just once. The sample here was PBMCs, mostly from graft donor cells, taken 180 days after TCRalphabeta/CD19-depleted stem cell transplant. The receptors here all came from a male patient under 18 who had a stem cell transplant for acute lymphoblastic leukemia, so the T cells may come from the graft donor.

The chain carries TRBV18 and TRBJ2-5; D is perhaps TRBD1 (5 bases). Germline lookup yields CDR1 KGHSH and CDR2 LQKENI. The CDR3 loop spans 14 amino acids. Trimming shortened V by 3 bases and J by 5 bases, and 13 bases separated the two germline ends. The CDR3 region has the DNA TGTGCCAGCTCACCGCAAGGGGCGCGGGAGACCCAGTACTTC. As protein: CASSPQGARETQYF.

This clonotype was counted only a few times. V gene TRBV27 combines with J gene TRBJ2-3, with 9 bases that match TRBD1. V was pared by 3 bases and J by 1 base, with 2 bases of the junction left unmatched. CDR1 MNHEY and CDR2 SMNVEV come from the germline V gene (reference sequence). This CDR3 has 15 residues. The CDR3 sequence is CASSFRDRGTDTQYF. The CDR3 DNA follows: TGTGCCAGCAGTTTCCGGGACAGGGGCACAGATACGCAGTATTTT.

This clonotype was found a few times. The rearrangement uses TRBV9 and TRBJ2-1, with TRBD2 matching 8 bases. The CDR3 extends over 14 amino acids. Germline CDR1 and CDR2: SGDLS and YYNGEE. Trimming at V came to 4 bases and at J to 9 bases, leaving 9 bases not matched to a gene. CDR3 sequence reads: CASSTGTRPGEQFF. The CDR3 nucleotides are TGTGCCAGCAGCACCGGGACTAGGCCGGGTGAGCAGTTCTTC.

The V call is TRBV14, the J call TRBJ2-7; 9 bases line up with TRBD1. J gave up 4 bases and V 1 base, and 8 bases lay outside the gene matches. This CDR3 has 16 amino acids. CDR1 is SGHDN, CDR2 FVKESK, per germline. The CDR3 sequence is CASSQVKGQGRYEQYF. The CDR3 DNA reads TGTGCCAGCAGCCAAGTGAAGGGACAGGGCAGATACGAGCAGTACTTC.

This clonotype has more than one count but fewer than ten. The rearrangement uses TRBV10-3 and TRBJ2-3, with 9 bases fitting TRBD2. The CDR3 runs 15 residues. V shed 3 bases, J shed 2 bases, and the junction held 3 bases outside the gene matches. The germline gives CDR1 ENHRY, CDR2 SYGVKD. The CDR3 DNA reads TGTGCCATCAGTGACGGACTAGCGACCACAGATACGCAGTATTTT. Its translation is CAISDGLATTDTQYF.

The chain joins TRBV20-1 to TRBJ2-5; TRBD1 matches at 8 bases. V was clipped by 0 bases and J by 2 bases; unmatched bases: 2. Germline-derived CDR1 and CDR2 are DFQATT and SNEGSKA (reference sequence). The CDR3 length is 14 residues. The CDR3, as DNA: TGCAGTGCTAGAGAACGACAGGGGCAAGAGACCCAGTACTTC. It is translated as CSARERQGQETQYF.

In this sample, this clonotype turned up a few times. This chain connects TRBV6-2 or TRBV6-3 to TRBJ2-7; no definite D call. The V end was cut by 7 bases, the J end by 0 bases, with 10 bases between. This CDR3 has 13 amino acids. Germline lookup yields CDR1 MNHEY and CDR2 SVGEGT. The CDR3 protein is CASKRTSSYEQYF. The CDR3 region has the DNA TGTGCCAGCAAACGGACGAGCTCCTACGAGCAGTACTTC.

CDR3 sequence reads: CASSLNPGQGDTGELFF. The CDR3 coding sequence is TGCGCCAGCAGCTTGAATCCGGGACAGGGTGACACCGGGGAGCTGTTTTTT. The V gene is TRBV5-1, the J gene TRBJ2-2; 9 bases line up with TRBD1. This CDR3 spans 17 amino acids. V dropped 1 base and J dropped 3; count of bases not matched to a gene: 7. The V gene's germline CDR1 is SGHRS and CDR2 YFSETQ.

This clonotype was seen only a few times. The chain employs TRBV9 and TRBJ2-7; D remains unclear. This CDR3 spans 14 amino acids. Trimming stripped 4 bases from V and 4 bases from J, with 15 bases between. Per the germline V gene, CDR1 is SGDLS and CDR2 is YYNGEE. CDR3 residues: CASSPDEWLYEQYF. In DNA form, the CDR3 reads TGTGCCAGCAGCCCCGATGAATGGCTTTACGAGCAGTACTTC.

This clonotype was seen a handful of times. This chain connects TRBV29-1 to TRBJ2-3, with 10 nucleotides matching TRBD1. CDR1 is SQVTM and CDR2 is ANQGSEA in the germline V gene. V dropped 5 bases and J dropped 6; count of bases not matched to a gene: 8. The CDR3 covers 14 residues. CDR3: CSVIRTGGWDTQYF. The CDR3 bases are TGCAGCGTTATCCGGACAGGGGGTTGGGATACGCAGTATTTT.

This clonotype has more than one count but fewer than ten. The rearrangement links TRBV21-1 to TRBJ2-1; the D call of TRBD2 is as the table states it, not checked on the DNA. TRBV21-1 is a listed pseudogene. This CDR3 comprises 14 residues. For the CDR3, the DNA is TGTGCCAGCAGCAAAGAGGGAGAGTGTAATGAGCAGTTCTTC. Residues: CASSKEGECNEQFF.

In DNA, the CDR3 is TGTGCCAGCAGCTCGGGGTGGGGGCATCCTTCCTACGAGCAGTACTTC. This codes for CASSSGWGHPSYEQYF. The chain uses TRBV7-9 and TRBJ2-7, with a weak D call TRBD1 (6 bases). V lost 4 bases and J lost 1, with 17 bases in between. CDR1 and CDR2 (germline): SEHNR, FQNEAQ (reference sequence). The CDR3 runs 16 residues.

The sample holds a few counts of this clonotype. This chain links TRBV18 with TRBJ2-3, with 11 bases matching TRBD2. This CDR3 is 18 amino acids long. Germline V gene lookup returns CDR1 KGHSH and CDR2 LQKENI. The V segment lost 0 bases and the J segment 4 bases; nucleotides outside the gene matches: 9. The CDR3 nucleotides are TGTGCCAGCTCACCACCGGGACTAGCGGCCGGAGGGGCAGATACGCAGTATTTT. Translated: CASSPPGLAAGGADTQYF. Complete variable domain (other parts from reference TRBV18 and TRBJ2-3): NAGVMQNPRHLVRRRGQEARLRCSPMKGHSHVYWYRQLPEEGLKFMVYLQKENIIDESGMPKERFSAEFPKEGPSILRIQQVVRGDSAAYFCASSPPGLAAGGADTQYFGPGTRLTVL.

The chain uses TRBV12-3 or TRBV12-4 and TRBJ2-7; TRBD2 agrees at 9 bases. The CDR3 is made up of 14 amino acids. Trimming cost V 3 bases and J 3 bases; bases outside gene matches: 3. The CDR3 bases are TGTGCCAGCAGTTTCGCTAGCGGGATCTACGAGCAGTACTTC. Translated: CASSFASGIYEQYF.

The count of this clonotype is one. The chain combines TRBV6-1 with TRBJ1-1, with a tentative D call TRBD1 (5 bases). Germline V CDR1 and CDR2: MNHNS, SASEGT. V lost 9 bases and J 3 bases, leaving 14 bases between the germline ends. The CDR3 consists of 13 residues. Here the CDR3 DNA reads TGTGCCAGTTTGGGGGGGGGTCACACTGAAGCTTTCTTT. This sequence encodes CASLGGGHTEAFF.

DNA for the CDR3: TGCAGCGAGCTAAGGGGGTTGAACACTGAAGCTTTCTTT. Protein sequence: CSELRGLNTEAFF. This chain links TRBV29-1 with TRBJ1-1; perhaps TRBD1 as D (6 bases). CDR3 length equals 13 residues. Trimming shortened V by 7 bases and J by 0 bases, and 12 bases separated the two germline ends. Per germline, CDR1 SQVTM and CDR2 ANQGSEA. The full variable domain, in which reference TRBV29-1 and TRBJ1-1 provide the parts outside the CDR3, is SAVISQKPSRDICQRGTSLTIQCQVDSQVTMMFWYRQQPGQSLTLIATANQGSEATYESGFVIDKFPISRPNLTFSTLTVSNMSPEDSSIYLCSELRGLNTEAFFGQGTRLTVV.

This chain uses TRBV15 with TRBJ2-7; a possible D gene is TRBD1 (6 bases). Per germline, CDR1 LNHNV and CDR2 YYDKDF (reference sequence). V shed 5 bases and J shed 1 base, with 18 bases lying between them. The CDR3 extends over 16 amino acids. For the CDR3, the DNA is TGTGCCACCAGCTCCAGAACAGGGTTTCGATCCTACGAGCAGTACTTC. Protein: CATSSRTGFRSYEQYF.

This clonotype came up a few times. The gene calls are TRBV6-5 and TRBJ2-7, with 12 positions matching TRBD2. Unmatched junction bases numbered 16, after V lost 4 bases and J lost 6 bases. CDR3 length: 18 amino acids. The V gene's germline CDR1 is MNHEY and CDR2 SVGAGI. CDR3 loop: CASSCLRETSGSVGEQYF. CDR3 in DNA: TGTGCCAGCAGTTGCCTAAGGGAGACTAGCGGGAGTGTGGGCGAGCAGTACTTC.

This clonotype has ten or more counts. The chain couples TRBV5-1 to TRBJ2-4; D is undetermined. Trimming took 3 bases from V and 6 from J, leaving 4 bases between them. The CDR3 consists of 11 residues. From germline, CDR1 is SGHRS and CDR2 YFSETQ. CDR3 region: CASSSLNIQYF. CDR3 bases: TGCGCCAGCAGCTCTTTAAACATTCAGTACTTC. The full variable domain, completed using reference TRBV5-1 and TRBJ2-4, is KAGVTQTPRYLIKTRGQQVTLSCSPISGHRSVSWYQQTPGQGLQFLFEYFSETQRNKGNFPGRFSGRQFSNSRSEMNVSTLELGDSALYLCASSSLNIQYFGAGTRLSVL.

The gene calls are TRBV18 and TRBJ2-1; 10 bases are shared with TRBD2. V shed 8 bases and J 7 bases; nucleotides not matched to a gene: 8. This CDR3 is 14 amino acids long. The V gene's germline CDR1 is KGHSH and CDR2 LQKENI. CDR3 bases: TGTGCCAGCAGGGCTAGCGGGAGTATGAATGAGCAGTTCTTC. It encodes CASRASGSMNEQFF.

The chain links TRBV12-3 or TRBV12-4 to TRBJ2-1; the D is unclear. The CDR3 extends over 15 amino acids. The ends were cut back, 5 bases at V and 1 base at J, with 12 bases in the middle. The DNA for the CDR3 is TGTGCCAGCAGTCGACCCGAGGTATCCTACAATGAGCAGTTCTTC. It codes for CASSRPEVSYNEQFF.